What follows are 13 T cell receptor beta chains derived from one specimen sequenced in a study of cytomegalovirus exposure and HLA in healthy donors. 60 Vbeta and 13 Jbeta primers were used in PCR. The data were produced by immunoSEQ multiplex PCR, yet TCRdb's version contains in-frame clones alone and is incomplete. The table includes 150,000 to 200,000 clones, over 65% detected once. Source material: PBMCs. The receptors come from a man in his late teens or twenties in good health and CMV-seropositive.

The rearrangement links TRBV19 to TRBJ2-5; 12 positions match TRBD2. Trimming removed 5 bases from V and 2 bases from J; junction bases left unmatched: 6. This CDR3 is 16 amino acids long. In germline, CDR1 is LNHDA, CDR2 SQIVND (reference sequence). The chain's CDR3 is CASSAGLAGWQETQYF. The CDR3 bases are TGTGCCAGTAGTGCGGGACTAGCGGGCTGGCAAGAGACCCAGTACTTC.

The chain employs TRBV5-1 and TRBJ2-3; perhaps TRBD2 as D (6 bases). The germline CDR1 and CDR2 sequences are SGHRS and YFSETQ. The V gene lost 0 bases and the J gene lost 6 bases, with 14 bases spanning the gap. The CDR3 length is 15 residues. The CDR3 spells CASSLGRSLADTQYF. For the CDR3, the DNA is TGCGCCAGCAGCTTGGGACGGTCCCTAGCGGATACGCAGTATTTT.

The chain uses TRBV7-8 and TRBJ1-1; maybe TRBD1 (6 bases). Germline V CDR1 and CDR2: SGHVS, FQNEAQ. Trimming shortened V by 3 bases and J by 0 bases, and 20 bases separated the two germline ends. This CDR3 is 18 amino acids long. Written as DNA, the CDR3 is TGTGCCAGCAGCTTGATACCTCGCGGGGGCACCATGAACACTGAAGCTTTCTTT. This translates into CASSLIPRGGTMNTEAFF.

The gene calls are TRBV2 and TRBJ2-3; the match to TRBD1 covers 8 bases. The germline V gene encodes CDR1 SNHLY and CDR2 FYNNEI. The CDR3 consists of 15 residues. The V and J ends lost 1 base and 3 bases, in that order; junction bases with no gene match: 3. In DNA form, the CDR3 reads TGTGCCAGCAGTGAAGGGACAGGGATGACAGATACGCAGTATTTT. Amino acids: CASSEGTGMTDTQYF. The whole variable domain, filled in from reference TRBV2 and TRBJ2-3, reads EPEVTQTPSHQVTQMGQEVILRCVPISNHLYFYWYRQILGQKVEFLVSFYNNEISEKSEIFDDQFSVERPDGSNFTLKIRSTKLEDSAMYFCASSEGTGMTDTQYFGPGTRLTVL.

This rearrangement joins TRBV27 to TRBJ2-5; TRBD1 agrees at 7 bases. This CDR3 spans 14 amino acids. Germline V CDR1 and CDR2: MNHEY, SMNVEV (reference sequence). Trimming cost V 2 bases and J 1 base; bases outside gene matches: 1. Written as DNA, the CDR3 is TGTGCCAGCAGTTTAGCAGGGGGCCAAGAGACCCAGTACTTC. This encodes CASSLAGGQETQYF.

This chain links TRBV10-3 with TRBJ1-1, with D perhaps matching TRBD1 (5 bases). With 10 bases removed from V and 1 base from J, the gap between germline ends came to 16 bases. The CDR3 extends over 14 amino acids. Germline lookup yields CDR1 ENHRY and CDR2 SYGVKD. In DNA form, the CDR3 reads TGTGCCACCAATTCGGACATACCGAACACTGAAGCTTTCTTT. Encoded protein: CATNSDIPNTEAFF.

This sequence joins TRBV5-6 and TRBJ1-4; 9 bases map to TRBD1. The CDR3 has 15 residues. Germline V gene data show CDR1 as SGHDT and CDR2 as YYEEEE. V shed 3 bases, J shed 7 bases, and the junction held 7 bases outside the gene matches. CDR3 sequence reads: CASSWGQGAGEKLFF. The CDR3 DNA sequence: TGTGCCAGCAGCTGGGGACAGGGCGCGGGTGAAAAACTGTTTTTT.

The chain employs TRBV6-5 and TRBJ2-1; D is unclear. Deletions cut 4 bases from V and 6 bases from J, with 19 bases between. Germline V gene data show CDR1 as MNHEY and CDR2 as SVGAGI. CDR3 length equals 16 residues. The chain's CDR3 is CASSSLPASSGNEQFF. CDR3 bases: TGTGCCAGCAGTTCCCTCCCAGCCTCATCGGGCAATGAGCAGTTCTTC.

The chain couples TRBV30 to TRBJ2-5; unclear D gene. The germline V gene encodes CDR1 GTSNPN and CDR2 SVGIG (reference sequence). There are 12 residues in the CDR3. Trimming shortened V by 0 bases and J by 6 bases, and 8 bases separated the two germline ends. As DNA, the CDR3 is TGTGCCTGGAGTGTTTCCCTAAAGACCCAGTACTTC. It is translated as CAWSVSLKTQYF.

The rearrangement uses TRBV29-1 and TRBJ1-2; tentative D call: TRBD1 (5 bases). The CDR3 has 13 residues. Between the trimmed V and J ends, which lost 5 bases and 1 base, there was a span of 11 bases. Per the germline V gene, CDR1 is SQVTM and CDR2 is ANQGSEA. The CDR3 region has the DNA TGCAGCGTTCAGGGTCCCTTTAACTATGGCTACACCTTC. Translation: CSVQGPFNYGYTF. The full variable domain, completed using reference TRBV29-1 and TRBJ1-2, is SAVISQKPSRDICQRGTSLTIQCQVDSQVTMMFWYRQQPGQSLTLIATANQGSEATYESGFVIDKFPISRPNLTFSTLTVSNMSPEDSSIYLCSVQGPFNYGYTFGSGTRLTVV.

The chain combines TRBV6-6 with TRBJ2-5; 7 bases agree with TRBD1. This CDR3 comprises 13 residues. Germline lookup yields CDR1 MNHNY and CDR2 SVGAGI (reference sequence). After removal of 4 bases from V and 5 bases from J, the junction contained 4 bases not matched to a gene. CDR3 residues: CASSSTGKETQYF. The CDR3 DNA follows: TGTGCCAGCAGTTCGACAGGGAAGGAGACCCAGTACTTC.

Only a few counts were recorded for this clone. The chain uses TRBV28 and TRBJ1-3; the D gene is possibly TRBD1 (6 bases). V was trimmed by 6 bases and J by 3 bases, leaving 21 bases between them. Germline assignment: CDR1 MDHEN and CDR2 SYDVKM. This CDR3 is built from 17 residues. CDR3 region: CASSWVGGGRSGNTIYF. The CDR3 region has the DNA TGTGCCAGCAGCTGGGTGGGCGGGGGCAGGAGTGGAAACACCATATATTTT.

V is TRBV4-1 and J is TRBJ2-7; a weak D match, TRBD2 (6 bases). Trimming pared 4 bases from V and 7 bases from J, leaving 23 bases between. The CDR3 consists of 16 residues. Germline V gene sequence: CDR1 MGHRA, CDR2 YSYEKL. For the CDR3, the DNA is TGCGCCAGCAGCCCCCAGGCCGGGACTGCCCCGAGTGAGCAGTACGTC. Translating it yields CASSPQAGTAPSEQYV.